The clone carrying this TCR beta chain has at least ten counts. Deletions cut 2 bases from V and 6 bases from J, with 5 bases between. The germline V gene has CDR1 SGDLS and CDR2 YYNGEE. The CDR3 runs to 12 residues. The record originates from a study of CD8 T cells in ankylosing spondylitis. TCRdb itself ran the 5' RACE reads through MiXCR, one entry per CDR3 protein. The table includes tens of thousands of distinct CDR3 sequences, about 2.5% detected once. This TCR came from a male donor with ankylosing spondylitis or in good health (not recorded which). This chain joins TRBV9 and TRBJ2-2; D is unclear. Specimen: blood, either unsorted or a sorted T cell fraction (not recorded which). CDR3 in DNA: TGTGCCAGCAGCGTTACACCCGGGGAGCTGTTTTTT. This encodes CASSVTPGELFF. Full variable domain (missing parts from reference TRBV9 and TRBJ2-2): DSGVTQTPKHLITATGQRVTLRCSPRSGDLSVYWYQQSLDQGLQFLIQYYNGEERAKGNILERFSAQQFPDLHSELNLSSLELGDSALYFCASSVTPGELFFGEGSRLTVL.